These T cell receptor beta chains were read from a single sample in a study of cytomegalovirus exposure and HLA in healthy donors. Some clones are missing from TCRdb's copy, which holds only in-frame ones; the method was immunoSEQ multiplex PCR. Here the sample spans 200,000 or so clones, roughly 87% being singletons. The material sequenced was PBMCs. These receptors all come from a girl under three years old in good health and CMV-seronegative. Both conserved end residues are part of each CDR3. A D gene is named only where the DNA matches it firmly. Clone size appears in some rows only: once, few, many, or a class for an expanded clone.

abundance,v_gene,d_gene,j_gene,CDR3aa,CDR3nt
once,TRBV28,NA,TRBJ2-7,CASSLGVSAGSDEQYF,TGTGCCAGCAGTTTAGGAGTATCGGCGGGCTCGGACGAGCAGTACTTC
NA,TRBV6-5,NA,TRBJ2-1,CASSQAGNYNEQFF,TGTGCCAGCAGTCAGGCCGGGAATTACAATGAGCAGTTCTTC
NA,TRBV19,TRBD1,TRBJ2-7,CASSMGQGYEQYF,TGTGCCAGTAGTATGGGACAGGGGTACGAGCAGTACTTC
NA,TRBV19,TRBD1,TRBJ1-2,CASRDRDYYGYTF,TGTGCCAGTAGGGACAGGGACTACTATGGCTACACCTTC
NA,TRBV4-1,NA,TRBJ2-5,CASRRSPLATSSRETQYF,TGCGCCAGCAGACGCAGCCCCCTCGCCACTAGTTCTCGGGAGACCCAGTACTTC
NA,TRBV14,NA,TRBJ1-2,CASSQASGYGYTF,TGTGCCAGCAGCCAAGCCTCAGGGTATGGCTACACCTTC
NA,TRBV2,NA,TRBJ1-5,CASSEFLQPQHF,TGTGCCAGCAGTGAATTTTTACAGCCCCAGCATTTT
NA,TRBV7-9,TRBD2,TRBJ2-5,CASSLNPAGEGETQYF,TGTGCCAGCAGCTTAAATCCAGCGGGGGAAGGGGAGACCCAGTACTTC
NA,TRBV7-7,NA,TRBJ2-3,CASSPTGSGTDTQYF,TGTGCCAGCAGCCCTACAGGGTCTGGCACAGATACGCAGTATTTT
NA,TRBV10-3,NA,TRBJ2-6,CATISGANVLTF,TGTGCCACCATCTCTGGGGCCAACGTCCTGACTTTC
NA,TRBV5-8,NA,TRBJ1-1,CASSLRGYTEAFF,TGTGCCAGCAGCTTAAGGGGGTACACTGAAGCTTTCTTT
NA,TRBV5-1,NA,TRBJ2-3,CASSLGQGGTDTQYF,TGCGCCAGCAGCTTGGGGCAGGGTGGCACAGATACGCAGTATTTT
NA,TRBV11-2,TRBD1,TRBJ1-4,CASSLAGQGEKLFF,TGTGCCAGCAGCTTAGCGGGACAGGGTGAAAAACTGTTTTTT
NA,TRBV5-1,TRBD1,TRBJ1-2,CASSQGANGGYTF,TGCGCCAGCAGCCAGGGGGCGAACGGTGGCTACACCTTC
once,TRBV13,TRBD2,TRBJ2-3,CASSQKISGGAADTQYF,TGTGCCAGCAGCCAAAAGATTAGCGGGGGGGCCGCGGATACGCAGTATTTT
NA,TRBV5-4,TRBD1,TRBJ1-1,CASSLEQGALAEAFF,TGTGCCAGCAGCTTGGAACAGGGGGCCCTCGCTGAAGCTTTCTTT
NA,TRBV9,TRBD1,TRBJ1-2,CASRKQGTYGYTF,TGTGCCAGCAGAAAACAGGGGACCTATGGCTACACCTTC
NA,TRBV18,NA,TRBJ1-1,CASSPTGTGTEAFF,TGTGCCAGCTCACCTACAGGGACGGGCACTGAAGCTTTCTTT
NA,TRBV5-1,TRBD2,TRBJ2-7,CASSSSGTSGYEQYF,TGCGCCAGCAGCTCCTCCGGGACTAGCGGCTACGAGCAGTACTTC
NA,TRBV5-4,TRBD2,TRBJ2-5,CASREGLGETQYF,TGTGCCAGCAGGGAGGGACTAGGGGAGACCCAGTACTTC
few,TRBV18,NA,TRBJ1-4,CASSPIPISTTNEKLFF,TGTGCCAGCTCACCCATCCCTATATCGACAACTAATGAAAAACTGTTTTTT
NA,TRBV11-2,TRBD1,TRBJ2-1,CASSSTGWYNEQFF,TGTGCCAGCAGCTCGACAGGGTGGTACAATGAGCAGTTCTTC
NA,TRBV6-1,TRBD2,TRBJ2-1,CASSPGLTREQFF,TGTGCCAGCAGTCCGGGACTAACCCGTGAGCAGTTCTTC
NA,TRBV19,TRBD2,TRBJ2-6,CASSLSGRQSSGANVLTF,TGTGCCAGTAGTCTTAGCGGGAGGCAGAGCTCTGGGGCCAACGTCCTGACTTTC
NA,TRBV4-2,TRBD1,TRBJ2-5,CASSLGHRGQETQYF,TGTGCCAGCAGCCTAGGCCACAGGGGGCAAGAGACCCAGTACTTC
NA,TRBV5-6,TRBD2,TRBJ2-2,CASSWGLAGVTGELFF,TGTGCCAGCAGCTGGGGACTAGCGGGGGTGACCGGGGAGCTGTTTTTT
NA,TRBV7-2,TRBD2,TRBJ2-3,CASSVGTSGRGNTDTQYF,TGTGCCAGCAGCGTCGGGACTAGCGGGAGAGGAAACACAGATACGCAGTATTTT
NA,TRBV6-4,NA,TRBJ2-1,CASSRLAYNEQFF,TGTGCCAGCAGTCGCTTAGCGTACAATGAGCAGTTCTTC
NA,TRBV6-1,NA,TRBJ2-7,CAAMWPATYEQYF,TGTGCAGCGATGTGGCCAGCTACCTACGAGCAGTACTTC
NA,TRBV18,NA,TRBJ2-1,CASSVSTGYNEQFF,TGTGCCAGCTCAGTATCCACAGGGTACAATGAGCAGTTCTTC
once,TRBV27,NA,TRBJ2-1,CASSLSWRASLHNEQFF,TGTGCCAGCAGTTTATCGTGGCGGGCCTCTCTACACAATGAGCAGTTCTTC
NA,TRBV27,NA,TRBJ1-5,CASSPTGGNQPQHF,TGTGCCAGCAGTCCGACCGGCGGTAATCAGCCCCAGCATTTT
NA,TRBV16,TRBD2,TRBJ2-4,CASSQFSGSQNIQYF,TGTGCCAGCAGCCAATTTAGCGGGAGCCAAAACATTCAGTACTTC
NA,TRBV18,NA,TRBJ2-7,CASSLNQGNEQYF,TGTGCCAGCTCACTTAATCAGGGTAACGAGCAGTACTTC